The 14 T cell receptor beta chains presented below share a single source sample, sequenced in a study of T cells in Graves' hyperthyroidism and ophthalmopathy. The source material, RNA transcripts, was used to amplify TCR beta CDR3 regions. With the HTBI primer set, the TCR CDR3 went through a first round of RT-PCR. MiXCR, run by TCRdb on the multiplex PCR reads, gives a single entry per CDR3 protein. Among 550,000 to 650,000 distinct CDR3 sequences listed, around 15% were seen once. Sample: blood. The receptor set was obtained from a woman aged 40 to 50 with Graves' hyperthyroidism.

This clonotype was counted at least ten times. In nucleotides, the CDR3 is TGTGCCAGCAGCTTACCAGCGGGGGGCAGCTCCTACGAGCAGTACTTC. This encodes CASSLPAGGSSYEQYF. V is TRBV7-9 and J is TRBJ2-7; 9 bases map to TRBD2. Losses at the gene ends were 2 bases for V and 0 bases for J; bases not matched to a gene: 5. Per germline, CDR1 SEHNR and CDR2 FQNEAQ (reference sequence). This CDR3 contains 16 residues.

This clonotype occurred a few times. The V gene is TRBV10-2, the J gene TRBJ2-1, with D maybe TRBD1 (6 bases). V was shortened by 7 bases and J by 8 bases, with 15 bases between the two germline ends. Germline CDR1 and CDR2: WSHSY and SAAADI. CDR3 length: 13 amino acids. CDR3 residues: CASKSGAGDEQFF. The DNA for the CDR3 is TGCGCCAGCAAATCAGGGGCGGGCGATGAGCAGTTCTTC.

J is TRBJ1-2 and V is TRBV5-8; perhaps TRBD1 as D (6 bases). The CDR3 contains 16 residues. The V and J ends lost 3 bases and 4 bases respectively, with 19 bases between them. Germline V gene data show CDR1 as SGHTS and CDR2 as YDEGEE. The CDR3 loop reads CASSSRTAGEIYGYTF. In nucleotides, the CDR3 is TGTGCCAGCAGCTCCAGAACGGCAGGGGAAATCTATGGCTACACCTTC.

Many counts were recorded for this clonotype. The chain combines TRBV9 with TRBJ2-7; 8 bases align to TRBD1. The junction had 7 bases not matched to a gene; V was cut back by 3 bases and J by 5 bases. The CDR3 length is 14 residues. The germline V gene encodes CDR1 SGDLS and CDR2 YYNGEE. This CDR3 reads CASSEQGARNEQYF. CDR3 nucleotides: TGTGCCAGCAGCGAGCAGGGGGCAAGGAACGAGCAGTACTTC.

CDR3 sequence reads: CSFPGQYF. CDR3 bases: TGCAGCTTCCCCGGGCAGTACTTC. This rearrangement joins TRBV29-1 to TRBJ2-7; unclear D gene. This CDR3 contains 8 residues. V gave up 8 bases and J gave up 9 bases, with 8 bases separating them. CDR1 is SQVTM and CDR2 is ANQGSEA in the germline V gene.

The chain combines TRBV27 with TRBJ2-3; tentative D call: TRBD2 (6 bases). Germline lookup yields CDR1 MNHEY and CDR2 SMNVEV (reference sequence). The ends were cut back, 6 bases at V and 0 bases at J, with 16 bases in the middle. CDR3 length: 16 residues. The chain's CDR3 is CASRPGSRDSTDTQYF. CDR3 in DNA: TGTGCCAGCAGACCAGGTTCGCGGGACAGCACAGATACGCAGTATTTT.

In this sample, this clonotype turned up a few times. V gene TRBV7-9 combines with J gene TRBJ1-2; D gene ambiguous. The CDR3 spans 11 residues. Trimming took 5 bases from V and 4 from J, leaving 5 bases between them. CDR1 and CDR2 (germline): SEHNR, FQNEAQ (reference sequence). In DNA form, the CDR3 reads TGTGCCAGCAGCCCCCTCTATGGCTACACCTTC. Protein sequence: CASSPLYGYTF. Full variable domain (remainder filled in from reference TRBV7-9 and TRBJ1-2): DTGVSQNPRHKITKRGQNVTFRCDPISEHNRLYWYRQTLGQGPEFLTYFQNEAQLEKSRLLSDRFSAERPKGSFSTLEIQRTEQGDSAMYLCASSPLYGYTFGSGTRLTVV.

This clonotype was counted at least ten times. V usage is TRBV5-1 and J usage is TRBJ2-3, with 8 bases matching TRBD2. Unmatched junction bases numbered 4, after V lost 3 bases and J lost 1 base. The CDR3 is 15 residues long. The germline V gene encodes CDR1 SGHRS and CDR2 YFSETQ. This CDR3 is CASSSSTSGTDTQYF. The DNA of the CDR3 is TGCGCCAGCAGCTCGTCGACTAGCGGCACAGATACGCAGTATTTT.

Comments on this clonotype: This may stem from a read error, because a much larger clone lies one nucleotide away. The genes are TRBV6-2 or TRBV6-3 and TRBJ2-3; 7 nucleotides line up with TRBD1. V lost 6 bases to trimming and J lost 4 bases; unmatched junction nucleotides: 10. Per the germline V gene, CDR1 is MNHEY and CDR2 is SVGEGT. The CDR3 length is 15 residues. The CDR3 is CASRGRQGWSDTQYF. The CDR3 DNA sequence: TGTGCCAGCAGAGGGAGACAGGGATGGTCAGATACGCAGTATTTT.

This chain uses TRBV12-3 or TRBV12-4 with TRBJ1-1; D remains ambiguous. The CDR3 is made up of 15 amino acids. The germline V and J ends were trimmed by 2 bases and 0 bases, with 10 bases remaining between them. In DNA form, the CDR3 reads TGTGCCAGCAGTTTATCTGGGCCGATGAACACTGAAGCTTTCTTT. It encodes CASSLSGPMNTEAFF.

This clonotype was seen ten or more times. The CDR3 loop reads CASSPRQGMQETQYF. CDR3 nucleotide sequence: TGTGCCAGCAGTCCCCGACAGGGAATGCAAGAGACCCAGTACTTC. The rearrangement uses TRBV28 and TRBJ2-5; 7 nucleotides agree with TRBD1. CDR3 length: 15 amino acids. Germline V lookup: CDR1 MDHEN, CDR2 SYDVKM. Trimming removed 5 bases from V and 2 bases from J; junction bases left unmatched: 8. Based on the CDR3 plus reference TRBV28 and TRBJ2-5, the full variable domain is DVKVTQSSRYLVKRTGEKVFLECVQDMDHENMFWYRQDPGLGLRLIYFSYDVKMKEKGDIPEGYSVSREKKERFSLILESASTNQTSMYLCASSPRQGMQETQYFGPGTRLLVL.

This clonotype occurred many times. V gene TRBV6-5 combines with J gene TRBJ2-2; 7 nucleotides line up with TRBD2. The CDR3 spans 15 residues. The V segment lost 2 bases and the J segment 6 bases; nucleotides outside the gene matches: 6. CDR1 is MNHEY and CDR2 is SVGAGI in the germline V gene. The CDR3 DNA reads as TGTGCCAGCAGTTACGGACGGGGAGGGGCCGGGGAGCTGTTTTTT. This translates into CASSYGRGGAGELFF.

This rearrangement joins TRBV3-1 to TRBJ1-5; D may be TRBD1 (5 bases). CDR1 and CDR2 (germline): LGHDT, YNNKEL (reference sequence). The CDR3 sequence is 12 residues long. CDR3 protein: CAAGKSNQPQHF. As DNA, the CDR3 is TGTGCGGCAGGGAAGAGCAATCAGCCCCAGCATTTT.

The chain carries TRBV20-1 and TRBJ2-7; TRBD2 matches at 11 bases. This CDR3 is built from 13 residues. Germline V gene data show CDR1 as DFQATT and CDR2 as SNEGSKA (reference sequence). The junction had 1 base not matched to a gene; V was cut back by 1 base and J by 5 bases. The DNA of the CDR3 is TGCAGTGCTAGAGTACTAGCGGGAGACGAGCAGTACTTC. As protein: CSARVLAGDEQYF.